This T cell receptor beta chain was captured by sequencing in a study of blood T cell repertoires in COVID-19. Looking at the study overall: COVID-19 samples collected from the United States, Italy and Spain covered acute and convalescent phases. Sources were T cells, B-cell-depleted T cells, or PBMCs; the material itself was cDNA or gDNA.

Methods used by the authors: Reference gene primers were amplified, and this amplification served to estimate nucleated cell counts. TCRdb keeps only in-frame clones here, not all; method: immunoSEQ multiplex PCR. V, J and clone size are taken as reported in that table, and D and trimming were inferred from the DNA itself. Of 99,000 or so clones in the sample, about four fifths were seen once. CDR3 length equals 12 residues. Looked up from germline, CDR1 is SQVTM and CDR2 is ANQGSEA. V lost 5 bases and J 10 bases, leaving 15 bases between the germline ends. Sequencing was done on a sample of peripheral blood. The receptor's source is a man at least 80 years old with acute or convalescent COVID-19. The V gene is TRBV29-1, the J gene TRBJ2-1, with D possibly TRBD1 on 8 matching bases. As DNA, the CDR3 is TGCAGCGTTTACAGGGGGGGGGACGAGCAGTTCTTC. Protein: CSVYRGGDEQFF.